The present T cell receptor (beta chain) was sequenced within a study of blood T cell repertoires in COVID-19 (dated by TCRdb to about 2020). General notes on the study: Collaborator samples came from the United States, Italy and Spain and covered acute and convalescent phases of COVID-19. A de-identified subject ID, COVID-19 status, age in years and sex were almost always included in the sample metadata. Subjects who had been exposed to COVID-19, were actively infected with it, or had recovered from it provided the deeply sampled blood TCRbeta repertoires that made up the dataset. Where available, HLA class I and class II types were taken from metadata supplied by the sample provider and were not determined by assay-based typing. A freely available public database, intended as a resource for researchers studying the immune response to SARS-CoV-2, is where the repertoires were released. The samples were drawn from two sources: the first 160 participants of the ongoing ImmuneRACE study, and 1,000 to 1,500 subjects contributed by 6 global collaborators. The prospective study material was composed of cDNA or gDNA derived from T cells, B-cell-depleted T cells, or PBMCs. Results the study describes overall, beyond this receptor: The amount of clinical and demographic metadata varied by source and participant and was provided uncurated.

Collaborating institutions collected whole blood in K2EDTA tubes following their own protocols. For TCRbeta analysis, collaborator samples were shipped as frozen whole blood, as isolated PBMCs, or as DNA extracted from either sample type. The immunoSEQ Assay, a bias-controlled multiplex PCR, was used to amplify TCRbeta CDR3 regions from genomic DNA. In the authors' own workflow: The number of nucleated cells in each sample was estimated from the amplification of reference gene primers within the assay. Sequence reads were collapsed and filtered to measure the absolute abundance of every unique TCRbeta CDR3 rearrangement. Productive Simpson clonality was computed per sample as the square root of Simpson's diversity index over productive rearrangements. TCRdb obtained this table from immuneACCESS and retained in-frame rearrangements with V and J assigned. These tables miss some clones; where compared with another copy, unresolved V genes account for less than half of the shortfall, and the remainder is unexplained. D and trimming were read from the DNA, whereas the V and J calls and clone size are those reported in that table. The sample records about 120,000 clones, more than 60% of which are singletons. The ten largest clones add up to approximately 2.5% of the sample.

The CDR3, cysteine through phenylalanine, is 14 amino acids long. Solely the CDR3 DNA is kept, with 42 bases framed from the first base. Per the germline V gene, SGHTA is the CDR1 and FQGTGA is the CDR2. At the junction V is shortened by 5 bases and J by 4 bases; bases outside the gene matches: 6. This clone was observed a handful of times. Its antigen remains unidentified. Base quality data are lacking; no much larger clone is found one base away. The source material was peripheral blood. This receptor chain uses TRBV7-3 and TRBJ2-7; 9 bases in the junction line up with TRBD2. This TCR derives from a man aged 70-80 years with acute or convalescent COVID-19. The nucleotides read TGTGCCAGCAGCCCGCGGGGGGGCCGGTACGAGCAGTACTTC. This gives the protein CASSPRGGRYEQYF.